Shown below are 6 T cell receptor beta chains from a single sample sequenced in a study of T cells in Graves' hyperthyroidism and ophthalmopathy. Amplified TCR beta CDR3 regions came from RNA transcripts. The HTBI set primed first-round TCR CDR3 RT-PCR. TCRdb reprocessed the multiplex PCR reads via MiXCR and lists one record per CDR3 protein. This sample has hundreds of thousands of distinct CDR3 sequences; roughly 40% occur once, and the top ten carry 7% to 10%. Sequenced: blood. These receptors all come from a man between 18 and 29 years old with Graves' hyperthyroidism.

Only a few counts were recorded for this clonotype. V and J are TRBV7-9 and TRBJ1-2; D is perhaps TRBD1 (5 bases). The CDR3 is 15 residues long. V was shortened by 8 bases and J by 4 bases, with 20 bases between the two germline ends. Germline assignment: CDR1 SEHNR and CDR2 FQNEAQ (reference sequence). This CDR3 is CASSPFRADGYGYTF. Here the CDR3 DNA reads TGTGCCAGCTCACCCTTCAGGGCTGATGGCTATGGCTACACCTTC.

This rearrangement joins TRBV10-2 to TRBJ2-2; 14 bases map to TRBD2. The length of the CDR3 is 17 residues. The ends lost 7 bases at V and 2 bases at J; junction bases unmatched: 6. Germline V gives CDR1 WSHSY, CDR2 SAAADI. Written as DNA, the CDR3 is TGCGCCAGCACGGTTGGACTAGCGGGAGGAAACACCGGGGAGCTGTTTTTT. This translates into CASTVGLAGGNTGELFF.

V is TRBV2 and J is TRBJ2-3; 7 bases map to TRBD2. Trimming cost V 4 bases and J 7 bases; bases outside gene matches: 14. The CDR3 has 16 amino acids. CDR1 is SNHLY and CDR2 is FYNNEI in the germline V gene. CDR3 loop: CASSGPQRGYGNTQYF. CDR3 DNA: TGTGCCAGCAGTGGCCCCCAGCGGGGATACGGAAATACGCAGTATTTT.

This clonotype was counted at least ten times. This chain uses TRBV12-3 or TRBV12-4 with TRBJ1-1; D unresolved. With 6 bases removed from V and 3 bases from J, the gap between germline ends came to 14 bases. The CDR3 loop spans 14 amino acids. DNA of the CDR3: TGTGCCAGCAGCCCTGTTCTAGGGTACACTGAAGCTTTCTTT. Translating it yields CASSPVLGYTEAFF.

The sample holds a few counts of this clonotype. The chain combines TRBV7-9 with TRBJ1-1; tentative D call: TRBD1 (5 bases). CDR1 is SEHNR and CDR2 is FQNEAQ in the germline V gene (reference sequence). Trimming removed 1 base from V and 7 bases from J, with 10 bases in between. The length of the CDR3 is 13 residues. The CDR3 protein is CASSLGSGVEAFF. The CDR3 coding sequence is TGTGCCAGCAGCTTAGGGTCGGGGGTTGAAGCTTTCTTT.

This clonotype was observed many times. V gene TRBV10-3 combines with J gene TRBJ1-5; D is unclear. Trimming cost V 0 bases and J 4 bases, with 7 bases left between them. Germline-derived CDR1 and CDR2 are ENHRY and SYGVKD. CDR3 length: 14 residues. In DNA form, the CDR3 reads TGTGCCATCAGTGAGTCTCGGGGTAATCAGCCCCAGCATTTT. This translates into CAISESRGNQPQHF.